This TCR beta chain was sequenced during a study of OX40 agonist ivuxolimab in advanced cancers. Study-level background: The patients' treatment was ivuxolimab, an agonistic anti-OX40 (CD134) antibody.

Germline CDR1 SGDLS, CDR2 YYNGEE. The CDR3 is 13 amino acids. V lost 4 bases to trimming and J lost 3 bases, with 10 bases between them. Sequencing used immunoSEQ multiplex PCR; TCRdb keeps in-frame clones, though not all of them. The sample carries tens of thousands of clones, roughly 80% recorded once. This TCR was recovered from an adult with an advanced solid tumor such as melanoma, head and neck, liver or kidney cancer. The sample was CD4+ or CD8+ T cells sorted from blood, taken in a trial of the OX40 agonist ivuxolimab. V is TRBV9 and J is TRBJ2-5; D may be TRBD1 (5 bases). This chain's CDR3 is CASSPRGEETQYF. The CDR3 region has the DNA TGTGCCAGCAGCCCAAGGGGTGAAGAGACCCAGTACTTC.